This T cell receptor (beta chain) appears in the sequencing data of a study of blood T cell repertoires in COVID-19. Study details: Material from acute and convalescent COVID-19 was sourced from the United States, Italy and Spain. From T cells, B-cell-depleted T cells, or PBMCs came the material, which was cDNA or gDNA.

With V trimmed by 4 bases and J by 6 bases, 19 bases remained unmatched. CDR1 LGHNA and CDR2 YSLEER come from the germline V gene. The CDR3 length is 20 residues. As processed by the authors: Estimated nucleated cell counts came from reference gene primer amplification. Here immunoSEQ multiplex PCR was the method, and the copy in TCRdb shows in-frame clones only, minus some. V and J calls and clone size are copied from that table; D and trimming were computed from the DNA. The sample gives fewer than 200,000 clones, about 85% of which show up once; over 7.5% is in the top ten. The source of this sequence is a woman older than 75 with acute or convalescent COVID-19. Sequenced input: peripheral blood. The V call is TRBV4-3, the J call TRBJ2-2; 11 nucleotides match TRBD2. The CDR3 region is CASSPGRASGGPRGAGELFF. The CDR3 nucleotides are TGCGCCAGCAGCCCCGGCCGGGCTAGCGGGGGGCCACGGGGAGCCGGGGAGCTGTTTTTT.